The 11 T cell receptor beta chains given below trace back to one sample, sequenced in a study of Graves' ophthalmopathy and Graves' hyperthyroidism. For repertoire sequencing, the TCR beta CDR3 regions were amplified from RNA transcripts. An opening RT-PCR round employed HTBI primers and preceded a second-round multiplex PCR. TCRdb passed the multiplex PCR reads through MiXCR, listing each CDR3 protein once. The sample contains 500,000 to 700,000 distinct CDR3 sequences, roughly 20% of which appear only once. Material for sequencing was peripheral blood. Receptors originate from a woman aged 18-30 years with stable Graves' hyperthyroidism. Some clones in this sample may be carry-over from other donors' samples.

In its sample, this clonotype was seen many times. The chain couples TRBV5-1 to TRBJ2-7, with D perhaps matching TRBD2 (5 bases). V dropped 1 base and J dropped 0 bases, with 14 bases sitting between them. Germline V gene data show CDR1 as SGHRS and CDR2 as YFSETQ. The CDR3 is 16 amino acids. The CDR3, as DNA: TGCGCCAGCAGCTTGCAAACTGGAGGTTCCTCCTACGAGCAGTACTTC. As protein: CASSLQTGGSSYEQYF.

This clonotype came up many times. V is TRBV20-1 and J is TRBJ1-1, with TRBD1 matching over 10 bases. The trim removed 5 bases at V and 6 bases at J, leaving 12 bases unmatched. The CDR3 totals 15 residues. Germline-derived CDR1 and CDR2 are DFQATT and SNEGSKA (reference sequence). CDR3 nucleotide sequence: TGCAGTGCTTCCCGAGACAGGGGGCGCACGGCTGAAGCTTTCTTT. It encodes CSASRDRGRTAEAFF.

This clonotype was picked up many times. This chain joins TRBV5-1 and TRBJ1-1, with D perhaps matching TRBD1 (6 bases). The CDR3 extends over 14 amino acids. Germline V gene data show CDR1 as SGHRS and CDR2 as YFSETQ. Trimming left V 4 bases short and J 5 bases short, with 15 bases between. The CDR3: CASSRAGAETEAFF. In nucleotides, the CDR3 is TGCGCCAGCAGCCGGGCGGGGGCGGAGACTGAAGCTTTCTTT.

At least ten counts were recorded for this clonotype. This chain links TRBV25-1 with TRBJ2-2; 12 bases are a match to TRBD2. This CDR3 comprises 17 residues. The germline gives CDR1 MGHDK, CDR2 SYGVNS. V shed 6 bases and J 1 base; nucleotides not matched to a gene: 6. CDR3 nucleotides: TGTGCCAGCAGCACTAAACTAGCGGGAGGGAACACCGGGGAGCTGTTTTTT. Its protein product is CASSTKLAGGNTGELFF.

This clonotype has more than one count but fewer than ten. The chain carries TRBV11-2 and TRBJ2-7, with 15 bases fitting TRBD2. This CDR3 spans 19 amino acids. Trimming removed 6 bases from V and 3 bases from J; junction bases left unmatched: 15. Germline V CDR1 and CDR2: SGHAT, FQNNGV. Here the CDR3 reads CASRVDTGLAGGYIYEQYF. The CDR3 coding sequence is TGTGCCAGCAGGGTGGACACGGGACTAGCGGGAGGCTATATCTACGAGCAGTACTTC.

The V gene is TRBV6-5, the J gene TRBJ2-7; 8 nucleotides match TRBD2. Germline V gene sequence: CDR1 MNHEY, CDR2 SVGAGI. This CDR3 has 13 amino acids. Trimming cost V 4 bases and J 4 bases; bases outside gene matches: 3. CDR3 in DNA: TGTGCCAGCAGTTCCTCTAGCGGGTACGAGCAGTACTTC. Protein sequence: CASSSSSGYEQYF.

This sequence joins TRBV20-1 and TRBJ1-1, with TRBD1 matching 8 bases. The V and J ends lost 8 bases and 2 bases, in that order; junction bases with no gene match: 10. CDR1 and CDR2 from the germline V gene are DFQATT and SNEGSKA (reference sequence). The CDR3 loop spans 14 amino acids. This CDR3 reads CSPWGQEANTEAFF. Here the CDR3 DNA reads TGCAGTCCCTGGGGACAGGAGGCAAACACTGAAGCTTTCTTT.

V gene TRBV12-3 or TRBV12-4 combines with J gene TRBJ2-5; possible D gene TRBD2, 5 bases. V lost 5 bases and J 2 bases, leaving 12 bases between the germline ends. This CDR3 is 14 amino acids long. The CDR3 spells CASSAGLVQETQYF. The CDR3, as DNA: TGTGCCAGCAGTGCCGGACTGGTTCAAGAGACCCAGTACTTC.

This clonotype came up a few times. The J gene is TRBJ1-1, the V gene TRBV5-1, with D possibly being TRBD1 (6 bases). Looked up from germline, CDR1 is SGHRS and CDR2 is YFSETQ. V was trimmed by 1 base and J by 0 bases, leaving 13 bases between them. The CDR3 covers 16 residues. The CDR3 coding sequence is TGCGCCAGCAGCTTGCTCGCCGGGGGGCTGAACACTGAAGCTTTCTTT. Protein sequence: CASSLLAGGLNTEAFF.

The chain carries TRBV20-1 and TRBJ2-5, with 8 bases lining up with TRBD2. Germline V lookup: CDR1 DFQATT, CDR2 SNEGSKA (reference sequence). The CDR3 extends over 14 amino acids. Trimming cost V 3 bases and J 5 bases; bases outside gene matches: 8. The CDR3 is CSARGLGTWETQYF. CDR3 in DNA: TGCAGTGCTAGGGGACTAGGCACATGGGAGACCCAGTACTTC.

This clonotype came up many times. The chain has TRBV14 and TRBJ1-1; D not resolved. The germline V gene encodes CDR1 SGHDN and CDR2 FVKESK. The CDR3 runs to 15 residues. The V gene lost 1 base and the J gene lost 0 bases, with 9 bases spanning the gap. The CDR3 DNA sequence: TGTGCCAGCAGCCAAGCGCAGACGGTGAACACTGAAGCTTTCTTT. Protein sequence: CASSQAQTVNTEAFF.